What follows describes a single T cell receptor (beta chain). Its antigen is unknown. Base qualities are missing; no much larger clone stands one base away. V has 4 bases trimmed and J has 1 base trimmed; junction bases matching no gene number 10. The cysteine opens and the phenylalanine closes a CDR3 of 16 amino acids. Left in the record is the CDR3 DNA by itself, 48 bases read in frame from the first base. Taken from the germline V gene (reference sequence), the CDR1 and CDR2 loops are SGHNT and YYREEE. These data originate in a study of cytomegalovirus exposure and HLA in healthy donors (dated by TCRdb to about 2017). Regarding the study in general: In an earlier analysis of fewer than 750 of the donors, 250 to 350 Gb of sequence data and some 120 million unique TCR beta sequences from some 170 million T cells were reported. To study patterns of TCR occurrence, a later analysis re-analyzed previously published TCR beta repertoires from several hundred donors and added high-resolution HLA genotyping. Because of strong linkage in the cohort, roughly 5 DR-DQ haplotypes were treated as single units for association and clustering. Typing coverage differed by locus: A, B, C, DRB1 and DQB1 were typed in roughly 620-630 donors, DQA1 in about 550, DPA1 in 600 to 610, and DPB1 in just under 480. An early release covering roughly 600 HLA-typed donors comprised about 300 gigabases of sequencing data and approximately 85 million unique TCR sequences. Class I and class II HLA loci were covered by the typing at four-digit resolution. Using immunosequencing, the study profiled T cell repertoires from around 680 subjects and related those repertoires to cytomegalovirus serostatus. In a later genetic analysis, genome-wide SNP genotypes for about 60% of the 666 donors were used, and that subset was treated as a discovery cohort. The later analysis used no new phenotypic data to find candidate immune exposures, relying instead on TCR beta sequences and their occurrence across donors. The aim of the study was to test whether cataloging public T cell receptors could identify signatures of past pathogen exposure. Every repertoire in the discovery cohort had been generated on one and the same sequencing platform. The study combined high-throughput TCR immunosequencing, statistical association of individual TCRs with disease status, and machine learning to predict cytomegalovirus infection status. The genetic ancestry cluster associated with self-reported Caucasian donors included about four fifths of the 398 genotyped donors. In addition to the first cohort of 666 subjects, a separate validation cohort of 120 different subjects was used. An earlier analysis of several hundred of the donors applied high-throughput TCR beta sequencing to assess whether each TCR beta V gene segment acted as functional or pseudogenic. Alongside the repertoire data, information on donor age, sex, ethnicity and CMV serostatus was compiled. Among some 410 genotyped donors of the cohort, an average of around 240,000 unique TCR beta nucleotide sequences were sequenced per donor, roughly a sixth of them non-productive.

The cohort consisted of 600 or so healthy bone marrow donors. All cohort members were sampled while nominally healthy, although unrecorded immune exposures were likely present. The donor was CMV seropositive and belonged to the group of 250 to 300 seropositive cohort members. Each donor provided a peripheral blood sample, and peripheral blood mononuclear cells were used for TCR beta sequencing. The Qiagen DNeasy Blood Extraction Kit was used to extract genomic DNA from the blood cell samples. Results the study describes overall, beyond this receptor: A further reported finding was that TCR beta sequences accurately predicted the HLA-A and HLA-B alleles for most subjects in the first cohort. Three of the identified cytomegalovirus-associated TCR beta chains were confirmed in vitro to be specific for cytomegalovirus antigens. A total of about 180 TCR beta chains were listed by the study as associated with cytomegalovirus. This cohort had only TCR beta chains sequenced, and the lack of alpha or paired-chain data limited which features could be detected. At a false discovery rate of 0.05, a later analysis linked around 15,000 TCR beta sequences to specific HLA alleles. Some IMGT-functional V segments, including TRBV6-2 and TRBV6-3, could not be distinguished by the 87-base-pair reads and were therefore excluded. In an earlier analysis of 450 to 750 of the donors, most TCR beta V segments appeared in productive rearrangements about 87% or about 30% of the time, broadly matching IMGT annotations. The sequencing pipeline was judged likely to have produced a cluster of highly shared sequence variants as a technical artifact. When HLA alleles, especially DR and DQ, strongly co-occurred, attributing TCR associations to individual alleles was difficult. Correlated functional status among segregating V segments might be attributable to linkage disequilibrium, but an unknown experimental factor could not be ruled out. A later genetic analysis reported fewer N-insertions in productive TCRs among donors in an Asian-associated ancestry cluster than the 666-donor mean. A later analysis found that most CMV-associated TCR beta chains appeared HLA-restricted, with HLA associations seemingly driven largely by CMV exposure. The only immune exposure information available for the cohort was CMV serostatus. In a later analysis, the rate of TCR association differed among HLA loci, with DRB1 alleles having the most associated TCRs and HLA-C alleles having the fewest. Cytomegalovirus status was reported to be diagnosed by the classifier with high specificity and sensitivity in both the original and validation cohorts. In a later analysis, HLA-associated TCR beta chains showed more clonal expansion and lower generation probabilities than non-associated chains that were equally common. Several of the top co-occurrence clusters appeared to be linked to parvovirus B19, influenza, CMV and Epstein-Barr virus, according to a later analysis. Because HLA typing was missing for some donors at each locus, association tests included only the typed subset. In a later genetic analysis, a missense DCLRE1C variant was associated with V-gene and J-gene trimming of TCR beta chains, and the association was replicated in an independent cohort. The earlier analysis of 587 of the donors excluded roughly 16 rarely observed V segments, including chromosome 9 orphons, because counts were too low. It was suggested by the authors that the approach could potentially be generalized to other disease states and immunological phenotypes. Across donors, most TCR sequences were observed very rarely, whereas some public TCRs were present in many individuals. Roughly uniform sequencing depth across donors was assumed in presence/absence analyses, although this assumption may not hold.

Libraries were made using the immunoSEQ multiplex PCR assay. For the multiplex PCR, a mixture combining 60 forward primers for TCR Vbeta segments and 13 reverse primers for TCR Jbeta segments was used. Amplification of the CDR3 region of rearranged TCR beta genes was performed with a multiplex PCR assay on genomic DNA. On the Illumina HiSeq System, the amplified TCR beta libraries were sequenced as 87-base-pair reads. As for the original processing: A later analysis counted about 76 million unique TCR beta chains across the 650 to 800 repertoires, and 10 million to 11 million of these chains were shared by at least two donors. Raw reads were error-corrected and collapsed into unique sequences by a nearest-neighbor algorithm in which closely related sequences were merged to remove PCR and sequencing errors. To assign V, D and J gene segments, CDR3 sequences were aligned to IMGT reference sequences. Each retained sequence needed at least a six-nucleotide match to both a V gene segment and a J gene segment. A rearrangement was called productive if the CDR3 had no stop codons and remained in frame with V and J, and every other rearrangement was called non-productive. CDR3 was defined according to IMGT convention as the region running from the second conserved V-encoded cysteine to the conserved J-encoded phenylalanine. Sequences without an unambiguous match to a single V gene segment were excluded from the earlier analysis of about 640 of the donors. In an earlier analysis of 450 to 700 of the donors, V segments were called functional above 56.7% productive rearrangements and were called segregating when the between-donor standard deviation exceeded 5%. To diagnose cytomegalovirus status from the catalog of TCR beta chain sequences, a statistical classification framework was built. V and J gene assignment, in a later analysis, came from comparing TCR nucleotide sequences with IMGT/GENE-DB human TR gene sequences. In a later analysis, CDR3 sequences and most-parsimonious VDJ recombination scenarios were assigned using the TCRdist pipeline. In a later analysis, every TCR beta chain was defined by the combination of its CDR3 amino acid sequence and its V-gene family, and reads without a unique V-gene family were dropped. A later analysis removed 450 to 600 highly shared, low-generation-probability nucleotide sequences to deal with suspected cross-contamination and a sequencing artifact. In a later analysis, a clonal expansion index was calculated for each public chain from normalized within-repertoire ranks of inferred template counts. A later analysis computed generation probabilities with a VDJ recombination model fitted to out-of-frame rearrangements, and checked the results against IGoR. In a later analysis, TCR-TCR, TCR-HLA and TCR-CMV co-occurrence was scored with hypergeometric tests, and a repertoire-size bias correction was applied to TCR pairs. In a later analysis, false discovery rates were estimated by permuting HLA or CMV assignments 20 times. A later analysis grouped co-occurring TCRs with DBSCAN, adding TCRdist sequence similarity when clustering within HLA-allele-positive subsets. Repertoires with fewer than 30,000 or more than 120,000 public chains were left out of co-occurrence clustering, as were four to six repertoires with anomalous nucleotide sharing. TCRdb provides this immuneACCESS table in a form limited to in-frame rearrangements. Some clones are lacking; in checked studies, under half of them reflect an unresolved V gene, and why the rest are absent is not known. That table furnishes V, J and clone size, whereas the DNA furnished D and trimming. The sample profile shows about 110,000 clones; 76% of them were found once. The ten largest account for around 8.8% of the sample.

The sequence came from a middle-aged man in good health and CMV-seropositive. The receptor chain draws on TRBV5-4 and TRBJ2-7, with 8 central nucleotides matching TRBD1. Sequencing input: PBMCs. The nucleotide sequence is given as TGTGCCAGCAGCCTGCCCTCCCGGACAGGGTCCTACGAGCAGTACTTC. This sequence encodes CASSLPSRTGSYEQYF.